This T cell receptor beta chain was recorded in a study of blood T cell repertoires in COVID-19. Study context: The United States, Italy and Spain supplied acute and convalescent COVID-19 samples. Sources were T cells, B-cell-depleted T cells, or PBMCs; the material itself was cDNA or gDNA.

CDR1 and CDR2 (germline): MDHEN, SYDVKM. Trimming took 3 bases from V and 8 from J, leaving 16 bases between them. The CDR3 is 14 residues long. Study processing details: Amplification from reference gene primers served as the basis for estimated nucleated cell counts. Produced via immunoSEQ multiplex PCR; TCRdb's table is partial and in-frame only. The DNA gave D and trimming, while V, J and clone size come from that table. In the table there are 200,000 or so clones, roughly 88% of which are singletons. V gene TRBV28 combines with J gene TRBJ1-2; weak D call: TRBD1 (5 bases). Sequenced sample: peripheral blood. This clonotype was obtained from a human donor in a cohort sampled during active COVID-19. The CDR3 coding sequence is TGTGCCAGCAGTTTGACAGCGACACGGAGAGGCTACACCTTC. This codes for CASSLTATRRGYTF.